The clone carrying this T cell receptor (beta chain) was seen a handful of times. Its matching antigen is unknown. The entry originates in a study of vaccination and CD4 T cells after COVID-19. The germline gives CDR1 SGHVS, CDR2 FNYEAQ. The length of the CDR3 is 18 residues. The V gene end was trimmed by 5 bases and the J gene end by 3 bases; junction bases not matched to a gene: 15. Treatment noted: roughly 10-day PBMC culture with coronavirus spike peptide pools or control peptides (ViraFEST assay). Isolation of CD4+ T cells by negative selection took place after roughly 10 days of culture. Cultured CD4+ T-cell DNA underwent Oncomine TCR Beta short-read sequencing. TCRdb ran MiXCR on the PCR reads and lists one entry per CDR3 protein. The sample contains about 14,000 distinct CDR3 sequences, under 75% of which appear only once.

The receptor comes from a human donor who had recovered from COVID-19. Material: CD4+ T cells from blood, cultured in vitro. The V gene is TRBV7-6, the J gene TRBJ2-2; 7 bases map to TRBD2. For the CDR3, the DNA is TGTGCCAGCAGCACTATGGGGGGGGATTTCGGGGACACCGGGGAGCTGTTTTTT. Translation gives CASSTMGGDFGDTGELFF.